This T cell receptor (beta chain) is from a study of shared clonotypes between healthy human individuals. The CDR3 runs to 15 residues. Trimming pared 6 bases from V and 1 base from J, leaving 15 bases between. CDR1 is MGHDK and CDR2 is SYGVNS in the germline V gene. Profiling relied on immunoSEQ multiplex PCR, and the TCRdb table lists in-frame clones only, not all of them. The sample lists about 530,000 clones; almost 80% were seen once. The chain employs TRBV25-1 and TRBJ1-1; a weak D match, TRBD1 (5 bases). This clonotype was sampled from a woman in her 40s in good health. Some clones in this sample may be carry-over from other donors' samples. Specimen: PBMCs. The CDR3 DNA sequence: TGTGCCAGCAGCCGGACAAACTTTCCGAACACTGAAGCTTTCTTT. This codes for CASSRTNFPNTEAFF.